These 21 T cell receptor beta chains were all obtained from the same sample, sequenced in a study of blood T cell repertoires in COVID-19. Generated by immunoSEQ multiplex PCR, the TCRdb table keeps only in-frame clones and is missing some. Of approximately 150,000 clones detected, 86% appear once; the ten largest clones hold roughly 4.1%. The sequencing input was peripheral blood. These TCRs come from a woman between 65 and 79 years old with acute or convalescent COVID-19.

The chain joins TRBV11-2 to TRBJ1-6; no clear D gene. The V end was cut by 5 bases, the J end by 5 bases, with 10 bases between. The CDR3 spans 14 residues. From germline, CDR1 is SGHAT and CDR2 FQNNGV. CDR3 region: CASSDGMNNSPLHF. CDR3 coding DNA: TGTGCCAGCAGCGACGGGATGAATAATTCACCCCTCCACTTT. Based on the CDR3 plus reference TRBV11-2 and TRBJ1-6, the full variable domain is EAGVAQSPRYKIIEKRQSVAFWCNPISGHATLYWYQQILGQGPKLLIQFQNNGVVDDSQLPKDRFSAERLKGVDSTLKIQPAKLEDSAVYLCASSDGMNNSPLHFGNGTRLTVT.

CDR3 nucleotide sequence: TGTGCCAGCAGTTCCCTCACAGGGAGCAATCAGCCCCAGCATTTT. As protein: CASSSLTGSNQPQHF. This chain uses TRBV28 with TRBJ1-5; D might be TRBD1 (6 bases). The germline V gene has CDR1 MDHEN and CDR2 SYDVKM. The ends were cut back, 4 bases at V and 1 base at J, with 11 bases in the middle. CDR3 length: 15 residues.

A remark on this clone: At one of its ends the junction is not consistent with the germline gene, which may arise from a read error. The CDR3 DNA is TGTGCCAGCAGCCAAGAAAGTCACAGGGAGAGGATCTTC. Translation gives CASSQESHRERIF. The chain employs TRBV3-1 (or the pseudogene TRBV3-2) and TRBJ1-2; D perhaps matches TRBD1 (6 bases). Germline-derived CDR1 and CDR2 are LGHDT and YNNKEL (reference sequence). The CDR3 is made up of 13 amino acids.

V usage is TRBV19 and J usage is TRBJ2-3; 7 bases map to TRBD2. The length of the CDR3 is 17 residues. CDR1 LNHDA and CDR2 SQIVND come from the germline V gene (reference sequence). With 4 bases clipped from V and 5 bases from J, the junction kept 15 bases outside the gene matches. The CDR3, as DNA: TGTGCCAGTAGTACCGAGCGGGCGGGAGTTTTGGTAGATACGCAGTATTTT. This encodes CASSTERAGVLVDTQYF.

The chain couples TRBV5-6 to TRBJ2-7; TRBD1 is a possible D gene (6 bases). V was trimmed by 6 bases and J by 0 bases, leaving 16 bases between them. Looked up from germline, CDR1 is SGHDT and CDR2 is YYEEEE. The CDR3 length is 15 residues. CDR3 sequence: CASNYSPTGSYEQYF. In DNA form, the CDR3 reads TGTGCCAGCAACTACAGTCCGACAGGCTCCTACGAGCAGTACTTC.

The chain carries TRBV4-3 and TRBJ1-2, with TRBD1 as a possible D gene (5 bases). CDR1 is LGHNA and CDR2 is YSLEER in the germline V gene. With 2 bases removed from V and 7 bases from J, the gap between germline ends came to 17 bases. The CDR3 consists of 15 residues. The CDR3: CASSQSRAGWGGYTF. The CDR3 bases are TGCGCCAGCAGCCAATCCCGGGCAGGGTGGGGTGGCTACACCTTC.

Of note for this clone: This specimen includes other DNA sequences encoding the same CDR3. The V gene is TRBV4-3, the J gene TRBJ1-5; D not certain. CDR3 length: 13 residues. Germline V gives CDR1 LGHNA, CDR2 YSLEER. The ends were cut back, 0 bases at V and 6 bases at J, with 6 bases in the middle. CDR3 sequence: CASSQDRGQPQHF. The CDR3 DNA reads as TGCGCCAGCAGCCAAGATCGGGGTCAGCCCCAGCATTTT.

The chain uses TRBV10-3 and TRBJ1-1; 7 bases are shared with TRBD1. Germline values: CDR1 ENHRY, CDR2 SYGVKD. V was pared by 7 bases and J by 5 bases, with 10 bases of the junction left unmatched. The CDR3 is 14 residues long. In DNA, the CDR3 is TGTGCCATCATTGGAGACAGGGAGAGGACTGAAGCTTTCTTT. This encodes CAIIGDRERTEAFF.

This chain links TRBV5-1 with TRBJ1-2, with 7 bases aligning to TRBD1. Losses at the gene ends were 1 base for V and 7 bases for J; bases not matched to a gene: 7. The length of the CDR3 is 14 residues. The germline gives CDR1 SGHRS, CDR2 YFSETQ. The CDR3: CASSLQGGMGGYTF. The CDR3 nucleotides are TGCGCCAGCAGCTTGCAAGGGGGCATGGGTGGCTACACCTTC.

This clone was observed once. V gene TRBV7-3 combines with J gene TRBJ2-5; 8 nucleotides line up with TRBD1. Trimming took 5 bases from V and 5 from J; bases not matched to a gene: 4. Germline lookup yields CDR1 SGHTA and CDR2 FQGTGA. The CDR3 spans 13 residues. The CDR3 spells CASSATGGETQYF. The CDR3 nucleotides read TGTGCCAGCAGCGCAACAGGGGGGGAGACCCAGTACTTC.

The rearrangement uses TRBV29-1 and TRBJ1-1; TRBD1 agrees at 7 bases. This CDR3 has 12 residues. In germline, CDR1 is SQVTM, CDR2 ANQGSEA. The trim removed 7 bases at V and 5 bases at J, leaving 7 bases unmatched. The CDR3 bases are TGCAGCGGCCTACAGGGGCAAACTGAAGCTTTCTTT. Its protein product is CSGLQGQTEAFF. The whole variable domain, remainder taken from reference TRBV29-1 and TRBJ1-1, is SAVISQKPSRDICQRGTSLTIQCQVDSQVTMMFWYRQQPGQSLTLIATANQGSEATYESGFVIDKFPISRPNLTFSTLTVSNMSPEDSSIYLCSGLQGQTEAFFGQGTRLTVV.

The chain uses TRBV5-4 and TRBJ2-3, with TRBD2 matching 13 bases. Germline V gene lookup returns CDR1 SGHNT and CDR2 YYREEE (reference sequence). The CDR3 length is 18 residues. Trimming cost V 4 bases and J 0 bases; bases outside gene matches: 8. The CDR3 DNA reads TGTGCCAGCAGCCCCGGACTAGCGGGGGCAGCTAGCACAGATACGCAGTATTTT. Translation: CASSPGLAGAASTDTQYF. Looking up the rest from reference TRBV5-4 and TRBJ2-3 gives the full variable domain: ETGVTQSPTHLIKTRGQQVTLRCSSQSGHNTVSWYQQALGQGPQFIFQYYREEENGRGNFPPRFSGLQFPNYSSELNVNALELDDSALYLCASSPGLAGAASTDTQYFGPGTRLTVL.

V and J are TRBV7-9 and TRBJ2-5; D gene unclear. This CDR3 contains 16 residues. Germline V gene data show CDR1 as SEHNR and CDR2 as FQNEAQ (reference sequence). With 5 bases removed from V and 2 bases from J, the gap between germline ends came to 18 bases. The CDR3 region is CASSPHSPRPQETQYF. CDR3 bases: TGTGCCAGCAGCCCACATTCCCCACGCCCGCAAGAGACCCAGTACTTC.

The chain carries TRBV28 and TRBJ1-4; 10 bases map to TRBD1. Trimming took 6 bases from V and 8 from J; bases not matched to a gene: 3. Germline V gene data show CDR1 as MDHEN and CDR2 as SYDVKM. The CDR3 runs 13 residues. This chain's CDR3 is CASRWDRGEKLFF. In DNA, the CDR3 is TGTGCCAGCAGATGGGACAGGGGCGAAAAACTGTTTTTT.

The CDR3 bases are TGCGCCAGCAGCCAAGATATATACGGTTCTGGTGGCTACACCTTC. Amino acid sequence: CASSQDIYGSGGYTF. The chain is built from TRBV4-1 and TRBJ1-2; D is undetermined. V was clipped by 0 bases and J by 7 bases, with 15 bases between them. Germline lookup yields CDR1 MGHRA and CDR2 YSYEKL. The CDR3 has 15 residues.

V is TRBV12-3 or TRBV12-4 and J is TRBJ2-7, with D unclear. The CDR3 loop spans 13 amino acids. Trimming left V 2 bases short and J 0 bases short, with 5 bases between. The CDR3 spells CASSLFGSYEQYF. The CDR3 coding sequence is TGTGCCAGCAGTTTATTCGGCTCCTACGAGCAGTACTTC.

The chain employs TRBV5-1 and TRBJ2-2; possible D gene TRBD2, 6 bases. This CDR3 is 15 amino acids long. Trimming took off 1 base at V and 7 bases at J, with 14 bases between the two ends. From germline, CDR1 is SGHRS and CDR2 YFSETQ. The CDR3 coding sequence is TGCGCCAGCAGCTTGCAGGGCGGGAAGATCGGGGAGCTGTTTTTT. It codes for CASSLQGGKIGELFF.

The genes are TRBV6-5 and TRBJ2-7, with TRBD1 identical over 8 bases. Unmatched junction bases numbered 11, after V lost 6 bases and J lost 7 bases. The CDR3 is 14 amino acids. CDR1 and CDR2 from the germline V gene are MNHEY and SVGAGI. In DNA form, the CDR3 reads TGTGCCAGCAGACCGACAGGGGCCCCTAGGGAGCAGTACTTC. Amino acid sequence: CASRPTGAPREQYF.

CDR3 nucleotides: TGCGCCAGCAGTGATTGGGCGACAGGGAACACTGAAGCTTTCTTT. It translates to CASSDWATGNTEAFF. The chain is built from TRBV10-2 and TRBJ1-1, with TRBD1 as a possible D gene (6 bases). CDR3 length equals 15 residues. Trimming cost V 3 bases and J 1 base, with 12 bases left between them. Germline V gene data show CDR1 as WSHSY and CDR2 as SAAADI.

This chain uses TRBV4-1 with TRBJ2-7; tentative D call: TRBD1 (6 bases). The germline V and J ends were trimmed by 0 bases and 6 bases, with 15 bases remaining between them. The CDR3 is 15 residues long. CDR1 MGHRA and CDR2 YSYEKL come from the germline V gene. CDR3 DNA: TGCGCCAGCAGCCAAGAGGACAGAAGCCTGGGCGAGCAGTACTTC. Encoded protein: CASSQEDRSLGEQYF.

This clone occurred once. The V call is TRBV7-2, the J call TRBJ1-3; D possibly corresponds to TRBD1 (5 bases). The germline V gene has CDR1 SGHTA and CDR2 FQGNSA. The CDR3 runs 14 residues. Trimming shortened V by 9 bases and J by 0 bases, and 12 bases separated the two germline ends. The CDR3 protein is CASYKGPSGNTIYF. The CDR3 bases are TGTGCCAGTTATAAGGGGCCCTCTGGAAACACCATATATTTT.